This T cell receptor (beta chain) was sequenced for a study of T-cell reconstitution after alpha-beta-depleted transplantation in children (dated by TCRdb to about 2016). About the study as a whole: Using TCR repertoire profiling, the study quantitatively followed how T-cell immune reconstitution unfolded in children after TCRalphabeta/CD19-depleted allogeneic hematopoietic cell transplantation. The full study reports these points: Hyperexpanded clone frequencies declined over subsequent months; after one year, T-cell counts and TCRbeta diversity were mostly attributed to newly produced T cells. In some patients, high TCRbeta diversity at day 60 was attributed to recipient T cells and intrathymic progenitors that had survived conditioning. The apparently early recovery of alphabetaT-cell counts about two months after transplant reportedly depended on only several hundred rapidly expanded clones that came from non-depleted graft cells.

The treatment or condition tag for this specimen amounts to: allogeneic hematopoietic cell transplantation with graft depleted of TCRalphabeta T cells and CD19 B cells. Transplant recipients were children who received TCRalphabeta/CD19-depleted allogeneic hematopoietic cell grafts. Trimming accounts for 0 bases at V and 0 bases at J, while the number of junction bases matched to no gene is 2. As encoded in the germline V gene, CDR1 is MNHEY while CDR2 is SVGEGT. From the cysteine up to the phenylalanine, the CDR3 has a length of 15 residues. Of the read, only the CDR3 DNA is kept; its 45 bases are in frame from base 1. For this clonotype: Its antigen is not yet known. Per-nucleotide qualities are absent, and no much larger clonotype sits a single base away.

Libraries came from PCR. Data came from an Illumina HiSeq 2500. To normalize quantification of the TCRbeta repertoire, the TCR libraries were built with molecular barcoding that relied on unique molecular identifiers. In-frame beta chains were kept once TCRdb had trimmed the public reads at Q25 with fastp and called clones with MiXCR. All rows with the same CDR3 protein become a single entry with the most common DNA and genes. This sample is represented by roughly 400,000 distinct CDR3 sequences; about 40% of them were singletons. The ten largest account for about 30% of the sample. This receptor chain uses TRBV6-2 or TRBV6-3 and TRBJ2-7, with 7 bases matching TRBD2. The receptor was isolated from a girl aged 2-15 years with aplastic anemia, due to receive a stem cell transplant. This specimen was PBMCs, taken before TCRalphabeta/CD19-depleted stem cell transplant. The CDR3 protein: CASSYSAGVSYEQYF. The sequenced DNA is TGTGCCAGCAGTTACTCGGCGGGAGTCTCCTACGAGCAGTACTTC.